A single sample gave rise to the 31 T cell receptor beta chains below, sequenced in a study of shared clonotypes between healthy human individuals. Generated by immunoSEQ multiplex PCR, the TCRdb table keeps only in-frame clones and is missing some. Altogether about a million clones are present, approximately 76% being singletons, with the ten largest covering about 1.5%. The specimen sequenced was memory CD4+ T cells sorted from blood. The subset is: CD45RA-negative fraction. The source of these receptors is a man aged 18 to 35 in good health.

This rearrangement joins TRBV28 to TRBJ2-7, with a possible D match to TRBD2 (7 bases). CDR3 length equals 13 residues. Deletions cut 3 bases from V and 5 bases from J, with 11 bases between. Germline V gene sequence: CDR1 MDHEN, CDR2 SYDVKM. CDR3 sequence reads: CASSLGGADEQYF. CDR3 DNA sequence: TGTGCCAGCAGTTTGGGGGGGGCCGACGAGCAGTACTTC.

DNA for the CDR3: TGTGCCAGCAGAGCACAGGTTGCCAGGGACACTGAAGCTTTCTTT. Amino acid sequence: CASRAQVARDTEAFF. The chain employs TRBV6-5 and TRBJ1-1; D possibly corresponds to TRBD1 (5 bases). With 6 bases removed from V and 3 bases from J, the gap between germline ends came to 17 bases. The CDR3 runs to 15 residues. From germline, CDR1 is MNHEY and CDR2 SVGAGI.

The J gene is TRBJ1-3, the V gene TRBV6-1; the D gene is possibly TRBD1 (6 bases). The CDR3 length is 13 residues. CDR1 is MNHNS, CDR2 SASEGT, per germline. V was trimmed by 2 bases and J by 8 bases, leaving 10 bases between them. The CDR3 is CASSETGLYTIYF. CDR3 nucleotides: TGTGCCAGCAGTGAAACAGGGTTGTACACCATATATTTT.

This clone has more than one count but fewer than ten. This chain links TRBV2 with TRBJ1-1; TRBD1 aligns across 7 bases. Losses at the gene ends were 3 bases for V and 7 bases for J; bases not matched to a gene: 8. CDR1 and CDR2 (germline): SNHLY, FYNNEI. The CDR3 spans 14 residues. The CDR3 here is CASSERQGTNEAFF. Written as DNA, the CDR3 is TGTGCCAGCAGTGAGCGACAGGGTACGAATGAAGCTTTCTTT.

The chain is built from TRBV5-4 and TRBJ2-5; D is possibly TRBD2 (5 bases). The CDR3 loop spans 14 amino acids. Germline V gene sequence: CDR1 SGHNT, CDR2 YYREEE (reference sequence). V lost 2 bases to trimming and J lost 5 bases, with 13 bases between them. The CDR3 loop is CASSFQTGIETQYF. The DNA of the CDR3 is TGTGCCAGCAGCTTTCAAACGGGGATCGAGACCCAGTACTTC.

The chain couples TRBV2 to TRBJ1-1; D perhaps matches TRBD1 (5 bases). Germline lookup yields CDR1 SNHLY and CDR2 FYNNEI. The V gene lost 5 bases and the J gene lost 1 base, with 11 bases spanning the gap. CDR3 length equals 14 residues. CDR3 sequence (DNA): TGTGCCAGCAGTTCTCAGGGTACGAACACTGAAGCTTTCTTT. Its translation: CASSSQGTNTEAFF.

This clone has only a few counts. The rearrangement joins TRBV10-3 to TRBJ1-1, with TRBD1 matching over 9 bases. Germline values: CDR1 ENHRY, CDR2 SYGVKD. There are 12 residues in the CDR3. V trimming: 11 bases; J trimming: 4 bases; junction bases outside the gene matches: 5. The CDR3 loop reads CAVLTGGTEAFF. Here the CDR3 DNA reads TGTGCCGTTCTGACAGGGGGCACTGAAGCTTTCTTT.

CDR3: CASSGGLAGVSQWADTQYF. The CDR3 DNA follows: TGTGCCAGCAGTGGCGGACTAGCGGGAGTCTCTCAGTGGGCAGATACGCAGTATTTT. The chain combines TRBV6-1 with TRBJ2-3; TRBD2 aligns across 13 bases. Germline V gene data show CDR1 as MNHNS and CDR2 as SASEGT. This CDR3 region has 19 residues. With V trimmed by 4 bases and J by 4 bases, 14 bases remained unmatched.

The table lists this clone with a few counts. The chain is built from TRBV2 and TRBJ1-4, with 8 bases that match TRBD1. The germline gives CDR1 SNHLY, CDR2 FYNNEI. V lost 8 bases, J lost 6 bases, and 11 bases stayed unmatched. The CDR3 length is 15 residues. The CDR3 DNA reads TGTGCCAGCCGTTCAACAGGGGGAATAGATGAAAAACTGTTTTTT. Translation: CASRSTGGIDEKLFF. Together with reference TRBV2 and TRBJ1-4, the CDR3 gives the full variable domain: EPEVTQTPSHQVTQMGQEVILRCVPISNHLYFYWYRQILGQKVEFLVSFYNNEISEKSEIFDDQFSVERPDGSNFTLKIRSTKLEDSAMYFCASRSTGGIDEKLFFGSGTQLSVL.

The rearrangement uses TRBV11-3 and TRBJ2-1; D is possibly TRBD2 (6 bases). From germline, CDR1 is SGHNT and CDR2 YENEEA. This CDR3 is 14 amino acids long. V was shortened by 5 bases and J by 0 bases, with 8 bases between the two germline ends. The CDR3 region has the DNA TGTGCCAGCAGCAAGGGAGGCTCCTACAATGAGCAGTTCTTC. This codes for CASSKGGSYNEQFF.

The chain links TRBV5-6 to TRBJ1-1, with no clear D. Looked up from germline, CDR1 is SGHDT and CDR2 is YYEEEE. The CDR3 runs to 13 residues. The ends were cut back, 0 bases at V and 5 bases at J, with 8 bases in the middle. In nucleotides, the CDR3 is TGTGCCAGCAGCTTGGGATGGGGAACTGAAGCTTTCTTT. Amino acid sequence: CASSLGWGTEAFF.

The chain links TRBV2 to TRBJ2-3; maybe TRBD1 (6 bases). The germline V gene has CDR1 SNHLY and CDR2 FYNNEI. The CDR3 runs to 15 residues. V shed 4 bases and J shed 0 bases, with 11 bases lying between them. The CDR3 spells CASSAGETSTDTQYF. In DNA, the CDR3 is TGTGCCAGCAGTGCAGGGGAGACTAGCACAGATACGCAGTATTTT. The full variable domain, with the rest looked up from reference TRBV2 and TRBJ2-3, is EPEVTQTPSHQVTQMGQEVILRCVPISNHLYFYWYRQILGQKVEFLVSFYNNEISEKSEIFDDQFSVERPDGSNFTLKIRSTKLEDSAMYFCASSAGETSTDTQYFGPGTRLTVL.

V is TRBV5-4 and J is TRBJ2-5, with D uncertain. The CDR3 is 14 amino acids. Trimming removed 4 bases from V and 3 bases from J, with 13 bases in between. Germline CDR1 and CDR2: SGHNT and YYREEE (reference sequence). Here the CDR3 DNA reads TGTGCCAGCAGCCCTCGTAATAGGGAAGAGACCCAGTACTTC. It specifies CASSPRNREETQYF.

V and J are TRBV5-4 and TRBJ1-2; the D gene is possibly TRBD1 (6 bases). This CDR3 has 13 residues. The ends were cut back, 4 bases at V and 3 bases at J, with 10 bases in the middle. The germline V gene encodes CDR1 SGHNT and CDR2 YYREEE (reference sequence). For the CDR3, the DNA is TGTGCCAGCAGCGAGGGGGGCGACTATGGCTACACCTTC. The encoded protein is CASSEGGDYGYTF.

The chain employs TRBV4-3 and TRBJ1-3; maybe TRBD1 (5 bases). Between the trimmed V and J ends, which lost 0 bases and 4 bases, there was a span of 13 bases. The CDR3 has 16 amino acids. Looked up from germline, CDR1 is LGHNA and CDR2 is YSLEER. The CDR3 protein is CASSQDRGVFGNTIYF. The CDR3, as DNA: TGCGCCAGCAGCCAAGATAGAGGGGTATTCGGAAACACCATATATTTT.

CDR3 region: CASSPSEGGGYEQYF. DNA for the CDR3: TGTGCCAGCTCACCCTCCGAGGGGGGGGGCTACGAGCAGTACTTC. The chain recombines TRBV18 with TRBJ2-7; tentative D call: TRBD2 (7 bases). Trimming shortened V by 3 bases and J by 3 bases, and 15 bases separated the two germline ends. Germline V lookup: CDR1 KGHSH, CDR2 LQKENI. The CDR3 sequence is 15 residues long.

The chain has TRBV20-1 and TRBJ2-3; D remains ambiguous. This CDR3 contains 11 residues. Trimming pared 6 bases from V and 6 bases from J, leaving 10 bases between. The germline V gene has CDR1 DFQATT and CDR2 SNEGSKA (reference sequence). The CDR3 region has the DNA TGCAGTGCCCCCAGCCCTGATACGCAGTATTTT. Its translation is CSAPSPDTQYF.

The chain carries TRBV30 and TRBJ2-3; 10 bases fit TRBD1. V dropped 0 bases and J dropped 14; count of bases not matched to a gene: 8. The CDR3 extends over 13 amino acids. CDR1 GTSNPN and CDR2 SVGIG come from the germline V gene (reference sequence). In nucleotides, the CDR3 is TGTGCCTGGAGTGTACCGGGACAGGGGCCTTGGTATTTT. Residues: CAWSVPGQGPWYF.

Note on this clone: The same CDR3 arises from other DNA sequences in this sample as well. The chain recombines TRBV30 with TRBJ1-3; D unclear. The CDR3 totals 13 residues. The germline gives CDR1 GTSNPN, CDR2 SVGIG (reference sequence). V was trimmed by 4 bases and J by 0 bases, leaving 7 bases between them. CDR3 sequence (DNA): TGTGCCTGGACCCCCAGCTCTGGAAACACCATATATTTT. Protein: CAWTPSSGNTIYF.

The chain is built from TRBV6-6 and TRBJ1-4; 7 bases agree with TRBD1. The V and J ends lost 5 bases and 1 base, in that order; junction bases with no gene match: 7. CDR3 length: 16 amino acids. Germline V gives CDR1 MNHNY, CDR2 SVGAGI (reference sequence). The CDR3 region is CASSRLWTGTNEKLFF. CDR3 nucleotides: TGTGCCAGCAGTCGCCTATGGACAGGAACTAATGAAAAACTGTTTTTT.

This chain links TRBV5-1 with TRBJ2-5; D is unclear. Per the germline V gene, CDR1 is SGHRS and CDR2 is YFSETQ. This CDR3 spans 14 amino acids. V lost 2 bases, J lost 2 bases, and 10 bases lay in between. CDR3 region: CASSFGYYQETQYF. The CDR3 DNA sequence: TGCGCCAGCAGCTTCGGGTACTATCAAGAGACCCAGTACTTC.

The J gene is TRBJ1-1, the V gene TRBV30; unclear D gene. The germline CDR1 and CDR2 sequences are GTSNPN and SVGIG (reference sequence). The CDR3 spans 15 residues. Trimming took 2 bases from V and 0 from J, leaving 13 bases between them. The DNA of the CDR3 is TGTGCCTGGAGTATATCAGACTACATGAACACTGAAGCTTTCTTT. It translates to CAWSISDYMNTEAFF.

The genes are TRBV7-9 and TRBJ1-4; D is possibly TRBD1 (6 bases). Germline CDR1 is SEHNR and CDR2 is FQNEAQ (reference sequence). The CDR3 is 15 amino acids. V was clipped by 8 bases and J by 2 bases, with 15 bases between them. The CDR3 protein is CASGSRGATNEKLFF. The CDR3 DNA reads TGTGCCAGCGGTTCGCGGGGGGCGACTAATGAAAAACTGTTTTTT.

This CDR3 is CAWRNPGPTYEQYF. For the CDR3, the DNA is TGTGCCTGGAGGAATCCCGGTCCTACCTACGAGCAGTACTTC. The chain employs TRBV30 and TRBJ2-7, with unresolved D. The CDR3 sequence is 14 residues long. Germline lookup yields CDR1 GTSNPN and CDR2 SVGIG (reference sequence). V was clipped by 3 bases and J by 2 bases, with 14 bases between them.

The CDR3 region is CASSQLQTAQHSEAFF. The CDR3 bases are TGCGCCAGCAGCCAACTTCAGACAGCCCAACACTCTGAAGCTTTCTTT. The V gene is TRBV4-3, the J gene TRBJ1-1; D might be TRBD1 (5 bases). CDR1 and CDR2 from the germline V gene are LGHNA and YSLEER. Trimming pared 2 bases from V and 6 bases from J, leaving 19 bases between. The CDR3 has 16 residues.

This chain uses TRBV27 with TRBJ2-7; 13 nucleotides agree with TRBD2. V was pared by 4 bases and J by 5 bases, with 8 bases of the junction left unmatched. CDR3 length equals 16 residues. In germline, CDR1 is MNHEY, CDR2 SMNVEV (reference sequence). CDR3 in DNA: TGTGCCAGCAGTTACGACCGGACTAGCGGGGGCCACGAGCAGTACTTC. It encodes CASSYDRTSGGHEQYF.

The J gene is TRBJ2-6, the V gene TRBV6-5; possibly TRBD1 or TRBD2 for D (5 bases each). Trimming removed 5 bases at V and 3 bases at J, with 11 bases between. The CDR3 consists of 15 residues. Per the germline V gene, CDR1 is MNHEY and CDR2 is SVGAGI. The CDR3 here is CASSRPGGGANVLTF. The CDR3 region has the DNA TGTGCCAGCAGTAGGCCTGGGGGTGGGGCCAACGTCCTGACTTTC.

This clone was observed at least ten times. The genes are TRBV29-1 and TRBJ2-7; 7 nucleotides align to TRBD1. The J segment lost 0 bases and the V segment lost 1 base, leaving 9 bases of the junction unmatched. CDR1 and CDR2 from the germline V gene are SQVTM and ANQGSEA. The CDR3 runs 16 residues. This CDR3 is CSVEARGWGSSYEQYF. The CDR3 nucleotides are TGCAGCGTTGAAGCCAGGGGGTGGGGGAGCTCCTACGAGCAGTACTTC.

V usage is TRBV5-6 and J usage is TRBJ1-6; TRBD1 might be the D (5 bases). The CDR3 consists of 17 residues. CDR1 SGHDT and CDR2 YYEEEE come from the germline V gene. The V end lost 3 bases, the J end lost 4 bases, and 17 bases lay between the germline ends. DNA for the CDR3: TGTGCCAGCAGCTCGGGCGGGGGAAAGGGTTATAATTCACCCCTCCACTTT. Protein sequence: CASSSGGGKGYNSPLHF.

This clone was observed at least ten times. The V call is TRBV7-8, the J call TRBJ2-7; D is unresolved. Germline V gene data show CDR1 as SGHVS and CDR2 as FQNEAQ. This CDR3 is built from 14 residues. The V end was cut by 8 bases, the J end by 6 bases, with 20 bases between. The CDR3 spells CASAPRAVRLEQYF. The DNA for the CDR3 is TGTGCCAGCGCGCCTCGGGCTGTTAGGCTCGAGCAGTACTTC.

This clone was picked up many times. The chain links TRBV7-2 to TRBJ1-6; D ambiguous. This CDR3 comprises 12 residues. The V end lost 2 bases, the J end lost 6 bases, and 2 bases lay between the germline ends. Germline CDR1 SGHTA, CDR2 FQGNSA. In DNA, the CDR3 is TGTGCCAGCAGCTTATTTAATTCACCCCTCCACTTT. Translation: CASSLFNSPLHF.